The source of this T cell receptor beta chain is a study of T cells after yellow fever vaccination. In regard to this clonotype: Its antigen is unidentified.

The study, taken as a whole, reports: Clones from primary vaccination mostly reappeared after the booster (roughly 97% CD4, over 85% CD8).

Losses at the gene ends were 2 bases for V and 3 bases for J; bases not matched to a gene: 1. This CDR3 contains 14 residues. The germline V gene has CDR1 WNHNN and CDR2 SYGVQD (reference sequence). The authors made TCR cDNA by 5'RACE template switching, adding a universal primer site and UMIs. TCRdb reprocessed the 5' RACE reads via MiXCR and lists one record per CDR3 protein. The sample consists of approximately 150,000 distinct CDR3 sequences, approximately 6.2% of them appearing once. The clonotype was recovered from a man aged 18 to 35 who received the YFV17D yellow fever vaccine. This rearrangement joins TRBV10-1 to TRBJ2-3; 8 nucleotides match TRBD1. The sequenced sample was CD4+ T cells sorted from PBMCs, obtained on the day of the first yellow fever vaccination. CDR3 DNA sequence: TGCGCCAGCAGTGAGACAGGGGGGACAGATACGCAGTATTTT. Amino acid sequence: CASSETGGTDTQYF.